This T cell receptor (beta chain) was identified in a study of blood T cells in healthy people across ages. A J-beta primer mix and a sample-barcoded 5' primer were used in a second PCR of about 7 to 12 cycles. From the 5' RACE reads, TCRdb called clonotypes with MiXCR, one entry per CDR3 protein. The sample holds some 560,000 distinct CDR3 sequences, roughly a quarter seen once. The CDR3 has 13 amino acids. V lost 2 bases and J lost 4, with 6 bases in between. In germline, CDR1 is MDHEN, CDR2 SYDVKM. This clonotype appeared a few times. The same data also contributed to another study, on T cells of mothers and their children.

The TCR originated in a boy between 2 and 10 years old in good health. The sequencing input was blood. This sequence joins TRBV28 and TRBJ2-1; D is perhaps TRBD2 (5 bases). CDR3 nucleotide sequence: TGTGCCAGCAGTTTACGGGGATACAATGAGCAGTTCTTC. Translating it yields CASSLRGYNEQFF.